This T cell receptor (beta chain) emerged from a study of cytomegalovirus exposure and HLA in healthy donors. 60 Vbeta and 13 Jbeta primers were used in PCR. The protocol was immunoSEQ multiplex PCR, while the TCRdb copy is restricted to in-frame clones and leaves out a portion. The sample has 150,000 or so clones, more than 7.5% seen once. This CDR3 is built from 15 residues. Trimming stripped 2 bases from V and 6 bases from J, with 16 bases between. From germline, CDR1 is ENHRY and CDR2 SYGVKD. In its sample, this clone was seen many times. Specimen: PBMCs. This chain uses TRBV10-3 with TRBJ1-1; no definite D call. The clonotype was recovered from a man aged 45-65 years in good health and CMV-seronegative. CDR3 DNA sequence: TGTGCCATCAGTGAGGCAGATGGGAACGGGGCTGAAGCTTTCTTT. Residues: CAISEADGNGAEAFF.